The subject of this entry is one T cell receptor beta chain. Its target is unknown. This record comes from a study of OX40 agonist ivuxolimab in advanced cancers. On the study more broadly: An anti-OX40 (CD134) antibody with agonistic activity, ivuxolimab, was administered to patients. Mean age 60 years, range roughly 20 to 85; 82.7% male.

Whole-study results and caveats: Relative to CD4+ cells, CD8+ T cells on average had more expanded clones.

The data were produced by immunoSEQ multiplex PCR, yet TCRdb's version contains in-frame clones alone and is incomplete. The table includes 26,000 or so clones, roughly 84% detected once. V was shortened by 7 bases and J by 3 bases, with 17 bases between the two germline ends. Germline V CDR1 and CDR2: SGHVS, FQNEAQ. The CDR3 has 15 amino acids. This sample comprised CD4+ or CD8+ T cells sorted from blood, obtained in a trial of the OX40 agonist ivuxolimab. The chain combines TRBV7-8 with TRBJ2-3, with TRBD2 as a possible D gene (6 bases). The TCR originated in an adult with an advanced solid tumor such as melanoma, head and neck, liver or kidney cancer. The CDR3 DNA is TGTGCCAGCATCCCGGCTAGCGACGGAACAGATACGCAGTATTTT. Translated: CASIPASDGTDTQYF.